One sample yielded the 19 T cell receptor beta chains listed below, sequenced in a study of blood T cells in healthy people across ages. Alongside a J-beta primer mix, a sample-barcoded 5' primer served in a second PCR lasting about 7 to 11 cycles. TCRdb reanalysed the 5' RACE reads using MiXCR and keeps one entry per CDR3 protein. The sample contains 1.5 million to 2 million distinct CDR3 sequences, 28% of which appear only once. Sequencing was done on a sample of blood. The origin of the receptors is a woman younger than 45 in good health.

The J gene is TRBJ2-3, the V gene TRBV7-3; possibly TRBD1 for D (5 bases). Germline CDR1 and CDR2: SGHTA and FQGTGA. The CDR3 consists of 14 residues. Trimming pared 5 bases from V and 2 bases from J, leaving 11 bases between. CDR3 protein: CASSPSRATDTQYF. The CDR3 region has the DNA TGTGCCAGCAGCCCCTCCAGGGCCACAGATACGCAGTATTTT. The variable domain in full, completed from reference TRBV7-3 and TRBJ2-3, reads GAGVSQTPSNKVTEKGKYVELRCDPISGHTALYWYRQSLGQGPEFLIYFQGTGAADDSGLPNDRFFAVRPEGSVSTLKIQRTERGDSAVYLCASSPSRATDTQYFGPGTRLTVL.

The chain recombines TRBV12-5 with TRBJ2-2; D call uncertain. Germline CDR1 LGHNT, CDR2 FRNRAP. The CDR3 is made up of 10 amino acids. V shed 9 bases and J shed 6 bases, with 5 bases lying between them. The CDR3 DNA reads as TGTGCTAGGGAGTCCGGGGAGCTGTTTTTT. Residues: CARESGELFF.

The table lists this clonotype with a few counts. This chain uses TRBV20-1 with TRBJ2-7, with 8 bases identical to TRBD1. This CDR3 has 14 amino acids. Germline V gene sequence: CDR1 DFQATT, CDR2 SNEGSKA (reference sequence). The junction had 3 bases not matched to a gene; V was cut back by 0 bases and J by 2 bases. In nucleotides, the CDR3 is TGCAGTGCTAGAGATACAGGGGGGACCTACGAGCAGTACTTC. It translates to CSARDTGGTYEQYF.

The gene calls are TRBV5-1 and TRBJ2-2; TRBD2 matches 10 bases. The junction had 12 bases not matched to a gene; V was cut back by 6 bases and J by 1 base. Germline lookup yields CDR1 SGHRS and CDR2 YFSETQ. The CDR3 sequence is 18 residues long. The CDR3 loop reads CASTPGASGSLNTGELFF. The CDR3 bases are TGCGCCAGCACCCCGGGGGCTAGCGGGAGCCTGAACACCGGGGAGCTGTTTTTT.

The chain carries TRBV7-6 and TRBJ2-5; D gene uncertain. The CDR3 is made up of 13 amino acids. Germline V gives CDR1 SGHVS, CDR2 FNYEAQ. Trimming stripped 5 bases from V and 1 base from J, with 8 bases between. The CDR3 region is CASSPNLQETQYF. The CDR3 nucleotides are TGTGCCAGCAGCCCGAACCTCCAAGAGACCCAGTACTTC. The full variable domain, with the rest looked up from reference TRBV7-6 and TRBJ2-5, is GAGVSQSPRYKVTKRGQDVALRCDPISGHVSLYWYRQALGQGPEFLTYFNYEAQQDKSGLPNDRFSAERPEGSISTLTIQRTEQRDSAMYRCASSPNLQETQYFGPGTRLLVL.

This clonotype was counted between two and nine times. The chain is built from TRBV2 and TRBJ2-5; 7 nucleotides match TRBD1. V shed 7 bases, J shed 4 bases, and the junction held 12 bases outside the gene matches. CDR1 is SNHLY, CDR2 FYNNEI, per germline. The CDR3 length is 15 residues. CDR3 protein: CASIRDRPLGETQYF. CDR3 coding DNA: TGTGCCAGCATTAGGGACAGACCACTGGGAGAGACCCAGTACTTC.

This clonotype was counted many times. CDR3 bases: TGTGCCAGCAGTTCCCAGTCCTCTGGGGCCAACGTCCTGACTTTC. Translating it yields CASSSQSSGANVLTF. The V and J genes are TRBV7-2 and TRBJ2-6; D not resolved. CDR3 length: 15 amino acids. Deletions cut 6 bases from V and 0 bases from J, with 9 bases between. Germline V CDR1 and CDR2: SGHTA, FQGNSA.

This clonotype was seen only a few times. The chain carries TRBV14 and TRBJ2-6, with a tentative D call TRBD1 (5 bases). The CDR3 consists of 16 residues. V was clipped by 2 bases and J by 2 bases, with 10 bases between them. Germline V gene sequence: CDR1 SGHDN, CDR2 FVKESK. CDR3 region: CASSQPRVTGANVLTF. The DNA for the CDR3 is TGTGCCAGCAGCCAACCCAGGGTCACTGGGGCCAACGTCCTGACTTTC.

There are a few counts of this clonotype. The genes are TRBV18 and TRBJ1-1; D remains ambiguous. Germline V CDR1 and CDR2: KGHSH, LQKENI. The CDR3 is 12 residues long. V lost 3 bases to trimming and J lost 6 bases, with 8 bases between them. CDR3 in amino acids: CASSPQTAEAFF. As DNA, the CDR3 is TGTGCCAGCTCACCCCAGACGGCTGAAGCTTTCTTT.

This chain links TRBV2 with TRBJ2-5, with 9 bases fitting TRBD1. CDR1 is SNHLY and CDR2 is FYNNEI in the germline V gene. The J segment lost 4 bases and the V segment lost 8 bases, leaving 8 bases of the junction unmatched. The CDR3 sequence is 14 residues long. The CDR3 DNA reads TGTGCCAGCGTCCCGGGACAGGGTCGAGAGACCCAGTACTTC. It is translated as CASVPGQGRETQYF.

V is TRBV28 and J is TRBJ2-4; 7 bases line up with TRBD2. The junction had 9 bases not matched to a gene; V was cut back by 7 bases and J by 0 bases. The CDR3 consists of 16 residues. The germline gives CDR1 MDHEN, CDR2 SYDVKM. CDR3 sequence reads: CASTVAGELAKNIQYF. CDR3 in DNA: TGTGCCAGCACCGTCGCGGGGGAGCTAGCCAAAAACATTCAGTACTTC.

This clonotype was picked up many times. The CDR3 reads CASSARRAGVGEQYF. Written as DNA, the CDR3 is TGTGCCAGCAGCGCCCGACGGGCGGGGGTGGGCGAGCAGTACTTC. The chain couples TRBV7-2 to TRBJ2-7, with 7 nucleotides matching TRBD2. The ends lost 5 bases at V and 6 bases at J; junction bases unmatched: 13. The CDR3 runs 15 residues. Germline V CDR1 and CDR2: SGHTA, FQGNSA.

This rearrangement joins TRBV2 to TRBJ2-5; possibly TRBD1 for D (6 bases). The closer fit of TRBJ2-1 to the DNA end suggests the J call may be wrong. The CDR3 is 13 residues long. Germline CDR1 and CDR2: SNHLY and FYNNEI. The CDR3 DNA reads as TGTGCCAGCAGTCCGGGACAAATAGAGACCCAGTTCTTC. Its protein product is CASSPGQIETQFF.

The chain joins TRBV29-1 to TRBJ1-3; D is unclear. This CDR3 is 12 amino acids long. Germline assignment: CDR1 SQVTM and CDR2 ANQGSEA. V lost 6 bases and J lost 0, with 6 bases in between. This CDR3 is CSVFSSGNTIYF. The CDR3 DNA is TGCAGCGTGTTCTCCTCTGGAAACACCATATATTTT.

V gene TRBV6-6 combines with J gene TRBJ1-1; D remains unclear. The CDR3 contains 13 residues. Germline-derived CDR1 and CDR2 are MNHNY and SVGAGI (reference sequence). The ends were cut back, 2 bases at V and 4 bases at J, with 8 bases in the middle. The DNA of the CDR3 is TGTGCCAGCAGTTACGAGCTGTCCACTGAAGCTTTCTTT. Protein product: CASSYELSTEAFF.

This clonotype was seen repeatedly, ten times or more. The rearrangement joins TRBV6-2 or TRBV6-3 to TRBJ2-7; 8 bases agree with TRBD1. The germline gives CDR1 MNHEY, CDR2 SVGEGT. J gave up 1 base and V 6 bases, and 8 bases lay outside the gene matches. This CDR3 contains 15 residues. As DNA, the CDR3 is TGTGCCAGCAGAAGGGAGGACAGGGCTTCCTACGAGCAGTACTTC. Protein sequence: CASRREDRASYEQYF.

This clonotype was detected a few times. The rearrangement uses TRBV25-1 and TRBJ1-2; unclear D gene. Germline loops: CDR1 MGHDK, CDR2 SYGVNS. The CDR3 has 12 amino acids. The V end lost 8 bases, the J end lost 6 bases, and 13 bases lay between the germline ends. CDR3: CASWVGRHGYTF. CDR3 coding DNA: TGTGCCAGCTGGGTTGGAAGGCATGGCTACACCTTC.

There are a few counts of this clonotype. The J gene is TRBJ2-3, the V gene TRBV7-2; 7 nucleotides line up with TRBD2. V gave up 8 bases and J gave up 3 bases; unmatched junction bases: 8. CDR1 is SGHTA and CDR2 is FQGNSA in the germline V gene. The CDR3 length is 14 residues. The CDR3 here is CASCTVGGTDTQYF. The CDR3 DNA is TGTGCCAGCTGTACGGTCGGGGGGACAGATACGCAGTATTTT.

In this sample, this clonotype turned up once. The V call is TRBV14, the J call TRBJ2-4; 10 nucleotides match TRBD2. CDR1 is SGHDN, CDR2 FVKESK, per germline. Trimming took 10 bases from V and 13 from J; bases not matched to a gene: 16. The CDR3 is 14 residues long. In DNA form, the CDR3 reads TGTGCCAAGAGAGGACTAGCGGTTAACAATGAGCAGTACTTC. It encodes CAKRGLAVNNEQYF.